One and the same sample provided the 9 T cell receptor beta chains below, sequenced in a study of blood T cell repertoires in COVID-19. The data were produced by immunoSEQ multiplex PCR, yet TCRdb's version contains in-frame clones alone and is incomplete. The profile covers some 200,000 clones, with around three quarters appearing a single time and 7% to 8.5% taken by the ten largest. Material: peripheral blood. Receptor source: a woman between 70 and 85 years old with acute or convalescent COVID-19.

This chain joins TRBV5-4 and TRBJ1-1; D might be TRBD1 (5 bases). The germline CDR1 and CDR2 sequences are SGHNT and YYREEE (reference sequence). The V end lost 0 bases, the J end lost 1 base, and 13 bases lay between the germline ends. The CDR3 has 16 amino acids. Here the CDR3 reads CASSLGIQGGNTEAFF. In DNA form, the CDR3 reads TGTGCCAGCAGCTTGGGAATCCAGGGCGGGAACACTGAAGCTTTCTTT.

The chain uses TRBV5-1 and TRBJ1-4; possibly TRBD1 for D (5 bases). The CDR3 covers 17 residues. CDR1 is SGHRS and CDR2 is YFSETQ in the germline V gene. V was clipped by 5 bases and J by 0 bases, with 17 bases between them. The CDR3 spells CASSSGIAGPTNEKLFF. In DNA form, the CDR3 reads TGCGCCAGCAGTTCGGGTATAGCAGGGCCAACTAATGAAAAACTGTTTTTT.

The chain combines TRBV11-2 with TRBJ2-5; 7 bases match TRBD2. From germline, CDR1 is SGHAT and CDR2 FQNNGV. Trimming at V came to 1 base and at J to 8 bases, leaving 7 bases not matched to a gene. This CDR3 comprises 14 residues. The CDR3 DNA follows: TGTGCCAGCAGCTTAGGCTTAAGCGGGGATACCCAGTACTTC. This gives the protein CASSLGLSGDTQYF.

A single count supports this clone. This chain links TRBV5-5 with TRBJ2-7; D is possibly TRBD1 (6 bases). Per germline, CDR1 SGHKS and CDR2 YYEKEE (reference sequence). Deletions cut 0 bases from V and 1 base from J, with 11 bases between. CDR3 length equals 15 residues. The chain's CDR3 is CASSLGGQASYEQYF. CDR3 DNA sequence: TGTGCCAGCAGCTTGGGGGGGCAGGCATCCTACGAGCAGTACTTC.

The rearrangement joins TRBV14 to TRBJ1-1; D is unresolved. V lost 4 bases and J lost 7, with 10 bases in between. This CDR3 has 12 amino acids. The germline gives CDR1 SGHDN, CDR2 FVKESK. CDR3 loop: CASSLRGYEAFF. The CDR3 DNA reads as TGTGCCAGCAGCCTACGAGGCTATGAAGCTTTCTTT.

This rearrangement joins TRBV27 to TRBJ1-6; D perhaps matches TRBD1 (5 bases). There are 14 residues in the CDR3. CDR1 MNHEY and CDR2 SMNVEV come from the germline V gene (reference sequence). Trimming removed 8 bases from V and 7 bases from J, with 15 bases in between. CDR3 protein: CASRKGLTNSPLHF. In DNA form, the CDR3 reads TGTGCCAGCCGGAAGGGGCTTACCAATTCACCCCTCCACTTT.

This chain uses TRBV5-1 with TRBJ1-4, with D uncertain. CDR1 and CDR2 (germline): SGHRS, YFSETQ. The CDR3 consists of 16 residues. V was clipped by 4 bases and J by 7 bases, with 20 bases between them. In nucleotides, the CDR3 is TGCGCCAGCAGCCCACAAATCCGGGAGGGCGGTGAAAAACTGTTTTTT. Protein product: CASSPQIREGGEKLFF.

The rearrangement links TRBV10-1 to TRBJ2-5; TRBD2 aligns across 10 bases. V lost 3 bases, J lost 1 base, and 5 bases stayed unmatched. Germline CDR1 is WNHNN and CDR2 is SYGVQD (reference sequence). This CDR3 comprises 16 residues. CDR3 sequence: CASSDPSGGIQETQYF. DNA of the CDR3: TGCGCCAGCAGTGATCCTAGCGGGGGAATCCAAGAGACCCAGTACTTC.

The genes are TRBV10-3 and TRBJ1-1, with 8 bases identical to TRBD1. J lost 7 bases, V lost 3 bases, and 1 base had no gene match. The CDR3 covers 12 residues. CDR1 and CDR2 from the germline V gene are ENHRY and SYGVKD. Here the CDR3 DNA reads TGTGCCATCAGTGACAGGGGGCTTGAAGCTTTCTTT. This sequence encodes CAISDRGLEAFF.